The rows below give T cell receptor beta chains drawn from one sample of a study of CD8+CD57+ T cells in acquired aplastic anemia. TCRdb independently ran MiXCR on the reads; one entry per CDR3 protein. Among around 130,000 distinct CDR3 sequences listed, approximately 50% were seen once. Sequenced material: sorted CD4+, CD8+, or CD8+CD57+ T cells (not recorded which) from PBMCs. These receptors all come from a human donor with aplastic anemia. The conserved cysteine and the conserved F or W are not part of the CDR3 here. A D gene is named only where the DNA matches it firmly.

j_call v_call cdr3_length d_call cdr3_aa
TRBJ1-1 TRBV12-3/TRBV12-4 11 . ASSLAGNTEAF
TRBJ2-1 TRBV10-3 12 . AISYQGGDNEQF
TRBJ1-5 TRBV6-1 11 . AGSEQLNQPQH
TRBJ2-5 TRBV15 15 . ATSTVSVREVQETQY
TRBJ1-2 TRBV2 11 . ASRAAGVLGYT
TRBJ2-1 TRBV2 13 TRBD1 ASTGPTPDRGEQF
TRBJ1-1 TRBV7-8 14 . ASSSSGAGRDYEAF
TRBJ2-1 TRBV19 12 TRBD2 ASSTKTSHDEQF
TRBJ2-7 TRBV7-8 12 TRBD1 ASTLGTDTYEQY
TRBJ1-2 TRBV7-9 9 . ASSSKLGYT
TRBJ2-7 TRBV24-1 13 . ATSDFTARGYEQY
TRBJ2-7 TRBV9 10 TRBD1 ASSVGGQWVT
TRBJ2-3 TRBV7-6 11 . ASSAGAPETQY
TRBJ2-1 TRBV19 8 . ASGHNEQF
TRBJ2-5 TRBV28 17 TRBD2 ASSFRLAGGGNPQETQY
TRBJ2-5 TRBV20-1 9 . SALRGETQY
TRBJ2-7 TRBV2 12 TRBD1 ASRPGTGLYEQY
TRBJ1-3 TRBV5-4 14 . ASSFSGPVPGNTIY
TRBJ1-5 TRBV7-3 11 . ASSWGGSQPQH
TRBJ2-7 TRBV28 12 TRBD1 ASSPDRGSYEQY
TRBJ2-2 TRBV7-2 10 . ASNPRAGELF
TRBJ2-5 TRBV29-1 11 . SVAAAGRETQY
TRBJ2-5 TRBV10-1 13 . ASSDIGGSRETQY
TRBJ2-7 TRBV19 11 . ASSIRHSYEQY
TRBJ2-7 TRBV20-1 11 . SAKGSRTYEQY
TRBJ1-5 TRBV29-1 10 TRBD1 SAGTGDQPQH
TRBJ1-1 TRBV29-1 12 . SVFGPPGDTEAF
TRBJ2-5 TRBV10-3 13 TRBD1 AISESTGAGETQY
TRBJ2-7 TRBV19 12 TRBD2 ASSQVAGAYEQY
TRBJ2-1 TRBV9 12 . ASSVEGYQDEQF
TRBJ1-5 TRBV20-1 11 TRBD1 SAHRGGGQPQH
TRBJ2-3 TRBV6-1 11 . ASSTAVTDTQY
TRBJ2-3 TRBV10-3 12 . ATATDSSTDTQY
TRBJ1-2 TRBV9 11 . ASSDGGYYGYT
TRBJ2-1 TRBV11-2 15 . ASSKGTRVPSYNEQF
TRBJ1-2 TRBV7-2 12 TRBD1 ASSSDLNRGLRT
TRBJ2-1 TRBV4-3 12 TRBD2 ASSQSGGYNEQF
TRBJ1-1 TRBV5-8 10 . ASSLFDPEAF
TRBJ2-3 TRBV24-1 10 TRBD1 ATGQGYDTQY
TRBJ2-5 TRBV7-2 12 TRBD1 ASRPQGAKETQY
TRBJ1-2 TRBV6-5 12 TRBD1 ASSSSRTGGGYT
TRBJ2-7 TRBV10-1 11 . ASTPPSGHEQY
TRBJ2-7 TRBV19 12 . ASSMGTGTHEQY
TRBJ2-5 TRBV6-1 10 . ASGRDEETQY
TRBJ1-5 TRBV29-1 13 TRBD1 SVGGQGASSQPQH
TRBJ1-6 TRBV7-6 11 . ASSDGWNSPLH
TRBJ2-1 TRBV10-3 11 TRBD1 TGTGTGSGEQF
TRBJ2-7 TRBV15 10 . ATSSLPYEQY
TRBJ2-1 TRBV20-1 12 . SAREGGHPNEQF
TRBJ2-5 TRBV6-5 13 . ASTQGGSRQETQY
TRBJ2-5 TRBV11-2 12 . ASSTLQGAETQY
TRBJ1-5 TRBV19 11 TRBD1 ASSTGGGQPQH
TRBJ1-2 TRBV2 11 . ASSADTYYGYT
TRBJ1-2 TRBV24-1 13 TRBD1 ATSARTGGVDGYT
TRBJ2-5 TRBV24-1 12 . ATSGTVLQETQY
TRBJ2-7 TRBV29-1 11 TRBD2 SVVGGSSYEQY
TRBJ2-5 TRBV20-1 13 . SARGGGRLGETQY
TRBJ1-1 TRBV6-5 9 . ASIGGVEAF